This T cell receptor beta chain was found in a study of blood T cell repertoires in COVID-19. Across the whole study: Acute and convalescent COVID-19 samples came from the United States, Italy and Spain. Sources were T cells, B-cell-depleted T cells, or PBMCs; the material itself was cDNA or gDNA.

In the authors' methods: Using reference gene primer amplification, nucleated cell counts were estimated. Clones were read by immunoSEQ multiplex PCR, and TCRdb kept only the in-frame ones, dropping some. V and J calls and clone size are copied from that table; D and trimming were computed from the DNA. Here the sample spans roughly 300,000 clones, almost 85% being singletons. CDR1 and CDR2 from the germline V gene are SGHRS and YFSETQ. The CDR3 covers 15 residues. The V and J ends lost 6 bases and 2 bases, in that order; junction bases with no gene match: 4. This clone was counted a single time. The TCR sequence derives from a human donor in a cohort sampled during active COVID-19. The chain employs TRBV5-1 and TRBJ2-3; 12 bases agree with TRBD2. The sequenced sample consisted of peripheral blood. The CDR3 DNA follows: TGCGCCAGCACCCGACTAGCGGGGGCCACAGATACGCAGTATTTT. As protein: CASTRLAGATDTQYF.